Each of the 32 T cell receptor beta chains below was sequenced from the same sample in a study of OX40 agonist ivuxolimab in advanced cancers. The library was generated by the immunoSEQ multiplex PCR assay. Imported from immuneACCESS, the table was reduced by TCRdb to in-frame sequences with V and J called. These copies leave out some clones; in studies compared against another copy, an unresolved V gene accounts for under half, and the cause of the remainder is not known. For this sample there are approximately 30,000 clones; roughly 83% appear just once. Under 40% of the sample lies in the top ten. Sequencing was performed on CD4+ or CD8+ T cells sorted from blood, taken in a trial of the OX40 agonist ivuxolimab. Source of these receptors: an adult with an advanced solid tumor such as melanoma, head and neck, liver or kidney cancer.

The J gene is TRBJ2-1, the V gene TRBV7-6; 7 bases align to TRBD2. Germline CDR1 is SGHVS and CDR2 is FNYEAQ. The CDR3 spans 16 residues. V shed 2 bases and J 1 base; nucleotides not matched to a gene: 5. CDR3 sequence (DNA): TGTGCCAGCAGCTTAAGACCGGGGGGATCCTACAATGAGCAGTTCTTC. It is translated as CASSLRPGGSYNEQFF. Looking up the rest from reference TRBV7-6 and TRBJ2-1 gives the full variable domain: GAGVSQSPRYKVTKRGQDVALRCDPISGHVSLYWYRQALGQGPEFLTYFNYEAQQDKSGLPNDRFSAERPEGSISTLTIQRTEQRDSAMYRCASSLRPGGSYNEQFFGPGTRLTVL.

This clone was observed many times. V is TRBV9 and J is TRBJ2-1; possibly TRBD2 for D (5 bases). The CDR3 is made up of 12 amino acids. Germline CDR1 SGDLS, CDR2 YYNGEE. Deletions cut 2 bases from V and 10 bases from J, with 10 bases between. CDR3 residues: CASSVLAGEQFF. CDR3 nucleotides: TGTGCCAGCAGCGTCCTCGCGGGCGAGCAGTTCTTC.

About this clone: The junction and the germline gene differ at one end; a read error may be behind it. This chain joins TRBV19 and TRBJ1-2; TRBD1 might be the D (6 bases). Germline V lookup: CDR1 LNHDA, CDR2 SQIVND (reference sequence). The CDR3 loop spans 12 amino acids. CDR3 DNA: TGTGCCAGCAGTACAGGGTCTCCCGGCTACACCTTC. Protein product: CASSTGSPGYTF.

The chain carries TRBV6-5 and TRBJ1-2, with TRBD1 matching over 10 bases. The trim removed 5 bases at V and 5 bases at J, leaving 8 bases unmatched. Germline lookup yields CDR1 MNHEY and CDR2 SVGAGI. There are 15 residues in the CDR3. CDR3 in amino acids: CASSPLTGGEYGYTF. The CDR3 bases are TGTGCCAGCAGTCCATTGACAGGGGGCGAGTATGGCTACACCTTC.

The gene calls are TRBV5-1 and TRBJ1-4; D not certain. V gave up 0 bases and J gave up 0 bases, with 6 bases separating them. Germline lookup yields CDR1 SGHRS and CDR2 YFSETQ. This CDR3 contains 15 residues. The chain's CDR3 is CASSLAGATNEKLFF. The CDR3 DNA is TGCGCCAGCAGCTTGGCCGGAGCAACTAATGAAAAACTGTTTTTT.

CDR3 nucleotide sequence: TGTGCCAGCCAAACACTAGGCTATGGCTACACCTTC. It codes for CASQTLGYGYTF. The chain combines TRBV9 with TRBJ1-2; D ambiguous. V lost 7 bases, J lost 4 bases, and 11 bases lay in between. Looked up from germline, CDR1 is SGDLS and CDR2 is YYNGEE. The CDR3 contains 12 residues.

The V gene is TRBV4-1, the J gene TRBJ2-2, with a tentative D call TRBD1 (5 bases). The germline V and J ends were trimmed by 4 bases and 7 bases, with 16 bases remaining between them. The CDR3 is 15 amino acids. The germline V gene encodes CDR1 MGHRA and CDR2 YSYEKL. CDR3 nucleotides: TGCGCCAGCAGCCCTGTGAGTGGGGCCGGCGGGGAGCTGTTTTTT. Translating it yields CASSPVSGAGGELFF.

This chain joins TRBV28 and TRBJ1-3, with D unclear. Looked up from germline, CDR1 is MDHEN and CDR2 is SYDVKM. Trimming stripped 7 bases from V and 0 bases from J, with 13 bases between. This CDR3 region has 15 residues. The CDR3 here is CASTTDSSSGNTIYF. The CDR3 bases are TGTGCCAGCACCACGGACTCTAGCTCTGGAAACACCATATATTTT.

The chain carries TRBV7-9 and TRBJ2-2; 7 bases align to TRBD2. Trimming removed 1 base from V and 3 bases from J; junction bases left unmatched: 8. The CDR3 covers 17 residues. Germline assignment: CDR1 SEHNR and CDR2 FQNEAQ (reference sequence). The CDR3 DNA follows: TGTGCCAGCAGCTTAGTATGGCGGGAGACCCACACCGGGGAGCTGTTTTTT. Translation: CASSLVWRETHTGELFF.

A single count supports this clone. This chain uses TRBV19 with TRBJ2-7, with TRBD1 matching over 9 bases. V gave up 3 bases and J gave up 2 bases; unmatched junction bases: 5. The CDR3 is 15 amino acids. Germline values: CDR1 LNHDA, CDR2 SQIVND (reference sequence). The CDR3 sequence: CASSIWDRAPYEQYF. The CDR3 DNA sequence: TGTGCCAGTAGTATTTGGGACAGGGCACCCTACGAGCAGTACTTC.

This clone has more than one count but fewer than ten. CDR3 region: CASRGGKIEAFF. Written as DNA, the CDR3 is TGTGCCAGCAGGGGCGGGAAAATCGAAGCTTTCTTT. This sequence joins TRBV2 and TRBJ1-1; the D is unclear. Between the trimmed V and J ends, which lost 6 bases and 8 bases, there was a span of 13 bases. The CDR3 sequence is 12 residues long. Germline CDR1 SNHLY, CDR2 FYNNEI.

J is TRBJ1-5 and V is TRBV19; 8 bases line up with TRBD1. This CDR3 is built from 17 residues. V was clipped by 8 bases and J by 0 bases; unmatched bases: 12. Looked up from germline, CDR1 is LNHDA and CDR2 is SQIVND (reference sequence). The CDR3 loop is CASSRLQGDYSNQPQHF. CDR3 nucleotide sequence: TGTGCCAGTTCCAGACTACAGGGGGACTATAGCAATCAGCCCCAGCATTTT.

This CDR3 reads CASSELVRGGQNTEAFF. The CDR3 nucleotides read TGTGCCAGCAGTGAATTAGTAAGGGGCGGCCAGAACACTGAAGCTTTCTTT. This rearrangement joins TRBV25-1 to TRBJ1-1; TRBD1 might be the D (5 bases). The CDR3 extends over 17 amino acids. The germline V gene encodes CDR1 MGHDK and CDR2 SYGVNS. V lost 1 base, J lost 1 base, and 16 bases lay in between.

The chain is built from TRBV13 and TRBJ1-3; 10 nucleotides line up with TRBD1. With 5 bases clipped from V and 1 base from J, the junction kept 20 bases outside the gene matches. CDR1 and CDR2 (germline): PRHDT, FYEKMQ (reference sequence). The CDR3 contains 21 residues. The CDR3 sequence is CASSQLPWGRTGGRSGNTIYF. In DNA, the CDR3 is TGTGCCAGCAGCCAACTCCCTTGGGGAAGGACAGGGGGTAGGTCTGGAAACACCATATATTTT.

V is TRBV6-5 and J is TRBJ2-7; 9 bases are shared with TRBD2. V dropped 0 bases and J dropped 3; count of bases not matched to a gene: 6. The V gene's germline CDR1 is MNHEY and CDR2 SVGAGI. This CDR3 is 16 amino acids long. Here the CDR3 DNA reads TGTGCCAGCAGTTACTCCCTAGCGGGATCGAACTACGAGCAGTACTTC. Translating gives CASSYSLAGSNYEQYF.

The V gene is TRBV28, the J gene TRBJ2-7; possible D gene TRBD2, 6 bases. Between the trimmed V and J ends, which lost 5 bases and 4 bases, there was a span of 15 bases. Germline V gene lookup returns CDR1 MDHEN and CDR2 SYDVKM. This CDR3 contains 14 residues. This CDR3 reads CASSPDSGRYEQYF. The DNA for the CDR3 is TGTGCCAGCAGTCCGGACTCCGGGAGATACGAGCAGTACTTC.

This chain links TRBV7-9 with TRBJ2-2; 12 positions agree with TRBD1. J lost 4 bases, V lost 3 bases, and 6 bases had no gene match. The length of the CDR3 is 17 residues. CDR1 and CDR2 (germline): SEHNR, FQNEAQ (reference sequence). Here the CDR3 DNA reads TGTGCCAGCAGCTTTCCGGGACAGGGGGCGGTCACCGGGGAGCTGTTTTTT. Translating it yields CASSFPGQGAVTGELFF.

In nucleotides, the CDR3 is TGTGCCAGCAGCCTTCTCCCGGGGTACGAGCAGTACTTC. Its protein product is CASSLLPGYEQYF. The chain has TRBV4-2 and TRBJ2-7; perhaps TRBD2 as D (5 bases). From germline, CDR1 is LGHNA and CDR2 YNFKEQ. The CDR3 extends over 13 amino acids. Trimming took off 4 bases at V and 4 bases at J, with 11 bases between the two ends.

In its sample, this clone was seen once. The V call is TRBV10-3, the J call TRBJ2-7, with D tentatively TRBD2 (7 bases). V dropped 3 bases and J dropped 0 bases, with 15 bases sitting between them. In germline, CDR1 is ENHRY, CDR2 SYGVKD. There are 16 residues in the CDR3. CDR3 nucleotide sequence: TGTGCCATCAGTGAAATCGAGGGGGGGCCCTCCTACGAGCAGTACTTC. Translation: CAISEIEGGPSYEQYF.

A single count supports this clone. This chain uses TRBV13 with TRBJ2-1; 9 nucleotides match TRBD1. The germline gives CDR1 PRHDT, CDR2 FYEKMQ (reference sequence). This CDR3 contains 18 residues. The J segment lost 3 bases and the V segment lost 5 bases, leaving 14 bases of the junction unmatched. The CDR3 DNA is TGTGCCAGCAGCACCAGGACAGGGGCTCCGGATTTCTACAATGAGCAGTTCTTC. This encodes CASSTRTGAPDFYNEQFF.

The J gene is TRBJ2-7, the V gene TRBV11-3, with 7 bases that match TRBD1. The CDR3 is made up of 13 amino acids. The germline gives CDR1 SGHNT, CDR2 YENEEA. The V gene end was trimmed by 6 bases and the J gene end by 0 bases; junction bases not matched to a gene: 2. The CDR3 sequence: CASRGDSSYEQYF. The CDR3 DNA reads as TGTGCCAGCAGAGGGGACAGCTCCTACGAGCAGTACTTC.

This chain joins TRBV6-1 and TRBJ2-5, with 8 bases that match TRBD1. Germline trimming cut 6 bases from V and 5 bases from J; bases unmatched to any gene: 8. From germline, CDR1 is MNHNS and CDR2 SASEGT. The CDR3 totals 14 residues. The CDR3 nucleotides read TGTGCCAGCAGCAGCGGACAGGGCTGGGAGACCCAGTACTTC. This translates into CASSSGQGWETQYF.

This chain uses TRBV9 with TRBJ1-1, with no clear D. V was trimmed by 2 bases and J by 1 base, leaving 15 bases between them. The CDR3 length is 16 residues. Germline V gene sequence: CDR1 SGDLS, CDR2 YYNGEE. CDR3 sequence: CASSVREEAENTEAFF. The CDR3 DNA follows: TGTGCCAGCAGCGTCCGTGAGGAGGCGGAGAACACTGAAGCTTTCTTT.

The chain couples TRBV19 to TRBJ2-3; maybe TRBD2 (6 bases). Trimming removed 5 bases from V and 2 bases from J, with 14 bases in between. Germline CDR1 LNHDA, CDR2 SQIVND (reference sequence). CDR3 length: 15 residues. The CDR3, as DNA: TGTGCCAGTAGTGACGGGACTCCCACCACAGATACGCAGTATTTT. Translated: CASSDGTPTTDTQYF.

This chain connects TRBV28 to TRBJ2-2; no firm D call. The germline V gene encodes CDR1 MDHEN and CDR2 SYDVKM. The germline V and J ends were trimmed by 6 bases and 4 bases, with 9 bases remaining between them. This CDR3 spans 13 amino acids. This CDR3 reads CASSPDGTGELFF. The CDR3 nucleotides are TGTGCCAGCAGCCCTGACGGCACCGGGGAGCTGTTTTTT.

Points on this clone: The junction and the germline gene differ at one end; a read error may be behind it. The rearrangement joins TRBV7-2 to TRBJ2-2; tentatively, D is TRBD1 (6 bases). The germline V gene has CDR1 SGHTA and CDR2 FQGNSA. The CDR3 is 16 residues long. The CDR3 sequence is CASSLFFWTEHRGAVF. The CDR3 DNA sequence: TGTGCCAGCAGCTTATTCTTCTGGACAGAACACCGGGGAGCTGTTTTT.

The table lists this clone with a count of one. This chain's CDR3 is CASSLPADTQYF. The CDR3, as DNA: TGTGCCAGTAGCTTACCAGCAGATACGCAGTATTTT. The chain combines TRBV19 with TRBJ2-3; D unresolved. Trimming cost V 6 bases and J 4 bases, with 8 bases left between them. The CDR3 is 12 residues long. Germline CDR1 is LNHDA and CDR2 is SQIVND (reference sequence).

The chain combines TRBV4-2 with TRBJ1-3; no clear D. V lost 0 bases and J lost 0, with 6 bases in between. The CDR3 length is 15 residues. CDR1 is LGHNA and CDR2 is YNFKEQ in the germline V gene. As DNA, the CDR3 is TGTGCCAGCAGCCAAGATGGAAGCTCTGGAAACACCATATATTTT. Translation gives CASSQDGSSGNTIYF.

The chain employs TRBV21-1 and TRBJ2-5; the table's D call of TRBD1 was not tested on the DNA. TRBV21-1 is recorded as a pseudogene. There are 14 residues in the CDR3. The CDR3 DNA follows: TGTGCCAGCACCCCCGGGACAGGGAGGAAGACCCAGTACTTC. This gives the protein CASTPGTGRKTQYF.

The chain is built from TRBV9 and TRBJ1-4; D is perhaps TRBD1 (5 bases). Trimming took 3 bases from V and 4 from J, leaving 13 bases between them. This CDR3 comprises 15 residues. CDR1 is SGDLS and CDR2 is YYNGEE in the germline V gene. The CDR3: CASSAAGTDNEKLFF. The CDR3 DNA reads as TGTGCCAGCAGCGCCGCCGGGACCGATAATGAAAAACTGTTTTTT.

The chain joins TRBV13 to TRBJ2-2; 9 nucleotides line up with TRBD1. Germline V gene lookup returns CDR1 PRHDT and CDR2 FYEKMQ (reference sequence). V was pared by 5 bases and J by 4 bases, with 5 bases of the junction left unmatched. This CDR3 comprises 15 residues. CDR3 sequence reads: CASSTGGRITGELFF. The DNA for the CDR3 is TGTGCCAGCAGCACAGGGGGCCGAATCACCGGGGAGCTGTTTTTT.

J is TRBJ1-3 and V is TRBV5-4; D may be TRBD1 (5 bases). Germline V lookup: CDR1 SGHNT, CDR2 YYREEE (reference sequence). The CDR3 loop spans 13 amino acids. With 3 bases removed from V and 7 bases from J, the gap between germline ends came to 11 bases. The DNA for the CDR3 is TGTGCCAGCAGCTGGGGCGAAGGGAACACCATATATTTT. This codes for CASSWGEGNTIYF.